A single sample gave rise to the 14 T cell receptor beta chains below, sequenced in a study of immune evolution from preneoplasia to lung adenocarcinoma. TCRdb's table, derived via immunoSEQ multiplex PCR, lists solely in-frame clones and lacks some. The sample contains 30,000 to 45,000 clones, roughly 74% of which appear only once. Material for sequencing was FFPE invasive lung adenocarcinoma tissue. These receptors were collected from a person aged 55-75 years with lung adenocarcinoma.

This sequence joins TRBV4-1 and TRBJ1-4, with D maybe TRBD1 (5 bases). V was trimmed by 0 bases and J by 0 bases, leaving 11 bases between them. The CDR3 consists of 17 residues. In germline, CDR1 is MGHRA, CDR2 YSYEKL. CDR3 DNA sequence: TGCGCCAGCAGCCAAGATCTTGAGGGGCCAACTAATGAAAAACTGTTTTTT. It encodes CASSQDLEGPTNEKLFF.

This clone appeared a single time. The chain uses TRBV2 and TRBJ1-1; a weak D match, TRBD1 (5 bases). Germline V gene data show CDR1 as SNHLY and CDR2 as FYNNEI. V lost 6 bases to trimming and J lost 6 bases, with 17 bases between them. The length of the CDR3 is 14 residues. CDR3 nucleotides: TGTGCCAGCAGCGCCTCAGGGATTATATCTGAAGCTTTCTTT. It is translated as CASSASGIISEAFF.

The chain's CDR3 is CASSQDSYGNYGYTF. Written as DNA, the CDR3 is TGCGCCAGCAGCCAAGACTCTTACGGTAACTATGGCTACACCTTC. V gene TRBV4-1 combines with J gene TRBJ1-2; D is uncertain. Germline lookup yields CDR1 MGHRA and CDR2 YSYEKL. This CDR3 comprises 15 residues. V was clipped by 0 bases and J by 1 base, with 9 bases between them.

The chain combines TRBV11-3 with TRBJ1-4; no definite D call. There are 14 residues in the CDR3. Deletions cut 3 bases from V and 3 bases from J, with 8 bases between. Germline CDR1 is SGHNT and CDR2 is YENEEA. CDR3 in DNA: TGTGCCAGCAGCTTGGACGGGGCTAATGAAAAACTGTTTTTT. Amino acid sequence: CASSLDGANEKLFF.

This clone occurred a few times. The V call is TRBV5-1, the J call TRBJ2-2; the D is unclear. Germline loops: CDR1 SGHRS, CDR2 YFSETQ. Trimming removed 4 bases at V and 1 base at J, with 8 bases between. The CDR3 loop spans 14 amino acids. CDR3 loop: CASSRVGNTGELFF. In DNA form, the CDR3 reads TGCGCCAGCAGCCGGGTGGGGAACACCGGGGAGCTGTTTTTT.

Points on this clone: The same CDR3 is also encoded by other DNA sequences in this sample. The rearrangement joins TRBV7-9 to TRBJ2-3; no firm D call. Trimming took off 5 bases at V and 6 bases at J, with 6 bases between the two ends. This CDR3 has 11 amino acids. Germline CDR1 is SEHNR and CDR2 is FQNEAQ (reference sequence). In DNA form, the CDR3 reads TGTGCCAGCAGCCCCCGCGATACGCAGTATTTT. It is translated as CASSPRDTQYF.

The gene calls are TRBV11-2 and TRBJ2-7, with D maybe TRBD2 (5 bases). Between the trimmed V and J ends, which lost 4 bases and 0 bases, there was a span of 10 bases. CDR1 and CDR2 (germline): SGHAT, FQNNGV. This CDR3 comprises 14 residues. CDR3 in amino acids: CASSSGFSSYEQYF. In DNA, the CDR3 is TGTGCCAGCAGCTCGGGATTTAGCTCCTACGAGCAGTACTTC.

CDR3 sequence (DNA): TGTGCCAGTAGTCCCACACTAACGACCTACGAGCAGTACTTC. It yields the protein CASSPTLTTYEQYF. J is TRBJ2-7 and V is TRBV19, with D uncertain. Deletions cut 5 bases from V and 2 bases from J, with 13 bases between. Per the germline V gene, CDR1 is LNHDA and CDR2 is SQIVND (reference sequence). The CDR3 is 14 residues long.

This clone was seen only once. This chain links TRBV7-9 with TRBJ2-7, with 7 nucleotides matching TRBD1. V trimming: 3 bases; J trimming: 1 base; junction bases outside the gene matches: 6. The CDR3 is 15 amino acids. CDR1 and CDR2 from the germline V gene are SEHNR and FQNEAQ (reference sequence). CDR3 region: CASSFDRVGSYEQYF. The DNA of the CDR3 is TGTGCCAGCAGCTTTGACAGGGTGGGGTCCTACGAGCAGTACTTC.

This rearrangement joins TRBV19 to TRBJ2-7; tentatively, D is TRBD2 (6 bases). Germline CDR1 and CDR2: LNHDA and SQIVND (reference sequence). The CDR3 is 12 amino acids. Trimming removed 3 bases at V and 7 bases at J, with 10 bases between. The CDR3 loop reads CASSIGAGEQYF. CDR3 nucleotide sequence: TGTGCCAGTAGTATCGGCGCGGGAGAGCAGTACTTC.

This clone occurred a few times. The CDR3 protein is CASTQSGYYGYTF. CDR3 coding DNA: TGTGCCAGCACCCAATCCGGGTATTATGGCTACACCTTC. The V call is TRBV9, the J call TRBJ1-2; D call uncertain. Germline V CDR1 and CDR2: SGDLS, YYNGEE. V lost 6 bases, J lost 5 bases, and 14 bases lay in between. This CDR3 comprises 13 residues.

J is TRBJ2-2 and V is TRBV5-4; 14 bases are a match to TRBD2. The CDR3 contains 16 residues. Germline lookup yields CDR1 SGHNT and CDR2 YYREEE (reference sequence). The ends lost 4 bases at V and 4 bases at J; junction bases unmatched: 3. The CDR3 DNA follows: TGTGCCAGCAGCCCGGGACTAGCGGGAGTCACCGGGGAGCTGTTTTTT. Its protein product is CASSPGLAGVTGELFF.

V gene TRBV5-6 combines with J gene TRBJ2-3; no clear D. V gave up 1 base and J gave up 8 bases, with 5 bases separating them. The germline CDR1 and CDR2 sequences are SGHDT and YYEEEE. There are 11 residues in the CDR3. Written as DNA, the CDR3 is TGTGCCAGCAGCTTGTACGGTACGCAGTATTTT. The encoded protein is CASSLYGTQYF.

The CDR3 sequence is CASRGTVSAYNEQFF. The DNA of the CDR3 is TGTGCCAGCCGAGGGACGGTGAGCGCCTACAATGAGCAGTTCTTC. The chain uses TRBV6-1 and TRBJ2-1, with D possibly called TRBD1 or TRBD2 (5 bases each). With 8 bases removed from V and 2 bases from J, the gap between germline ends came to 16 bases. The CDR3 has 15 residues. The V gene's germline CDR1 is MNHNS and CDR2 SASEGT.